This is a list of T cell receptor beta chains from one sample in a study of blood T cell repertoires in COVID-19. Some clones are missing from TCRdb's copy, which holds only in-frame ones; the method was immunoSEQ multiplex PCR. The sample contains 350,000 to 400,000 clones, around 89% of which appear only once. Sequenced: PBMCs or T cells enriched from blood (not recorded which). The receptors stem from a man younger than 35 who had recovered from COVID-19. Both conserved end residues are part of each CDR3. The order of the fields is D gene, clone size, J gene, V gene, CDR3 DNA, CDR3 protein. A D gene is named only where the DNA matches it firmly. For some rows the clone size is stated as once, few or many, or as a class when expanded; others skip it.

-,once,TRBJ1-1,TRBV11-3,TGTGCCAGCAGCTTAGGGCTGAACACTGAAGCTTTCTTT,CASSLGLNTEAFF
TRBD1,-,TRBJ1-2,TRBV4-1,TGCGCCAGCAGCCCCCCGGGACAGGGTAATAACTATGGCTACACCTTC,CASSPPGQGNNYGYTF
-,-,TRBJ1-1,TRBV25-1,TGTGCCAGCAGCGCCGACAGGAACACTGAAGCTTTCTTT,CASSADRNTEAFF
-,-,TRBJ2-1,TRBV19,TGTGCCAGTGGGTGGAGGGGCGGCAATGAGCAGTTCTTC,CASGWRGGNEQFF
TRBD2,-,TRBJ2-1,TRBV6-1,TGTGCCAGCAGTGACATAGCGGGGGTTTACAATGAGCAGTTCTTC,CASSDIAGVYNEQFF
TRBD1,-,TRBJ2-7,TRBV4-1,TGCGCCAGCAGCCAAGATGGGACAGGGAGAGGTGGTTCCTACGAGCAGTACTTC,CASSQDGTGRGGSYEQYF
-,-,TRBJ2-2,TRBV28,TGTGCCAGCACGAGAGGGGGTACCACCGGGGAGCTGTTTTTT,CASTRGGTTGELFF
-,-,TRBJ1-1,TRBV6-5,TGTGCCAGCAGTTTTCCGACACAATACACTGAAGCTTTCTTT,CASSFPTQYTEAFF
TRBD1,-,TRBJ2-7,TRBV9,TGTGCCAGCAGCGTAGCTGAGAGGGGGCTCTCCGAGCAGTACTTC,CASSVAERGLSEQYF
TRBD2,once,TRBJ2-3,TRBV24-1,TGTGCCACCAGTGATAGGACTAGCGGAGCTTCCACAGATACGCAGTATTTT,CATSDRTSGASTDTQYF
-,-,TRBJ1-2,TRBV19,TGTGCCAGTAGTTTAGGGATAGGGGTTGTTCCTAACTATGGCTACACCTTC,CASSLGIGVVPNYGYTF
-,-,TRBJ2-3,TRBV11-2,TGTGCCAGCAGCTTAGAAGGGACTAGCACAGATACGCAGTATTTT,CASSLEGTSTDTQYF
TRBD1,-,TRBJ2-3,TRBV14,TGTGCCAGCAGCCAAGCCAGACAGGGAACGCAGTATTTT,CASSQARQGTQYF
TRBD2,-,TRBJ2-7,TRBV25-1,TGTGCCAGCAGTGACGGACAGGGGACTAGCGGATACGAGCAGTACTTC,CASSDGQGTSGYEQYF
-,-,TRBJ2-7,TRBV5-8,TGTGCCAGCAGCTTGCCAGGTACCTACGAGCAGTACTTC,CASSLPGTYEQYF